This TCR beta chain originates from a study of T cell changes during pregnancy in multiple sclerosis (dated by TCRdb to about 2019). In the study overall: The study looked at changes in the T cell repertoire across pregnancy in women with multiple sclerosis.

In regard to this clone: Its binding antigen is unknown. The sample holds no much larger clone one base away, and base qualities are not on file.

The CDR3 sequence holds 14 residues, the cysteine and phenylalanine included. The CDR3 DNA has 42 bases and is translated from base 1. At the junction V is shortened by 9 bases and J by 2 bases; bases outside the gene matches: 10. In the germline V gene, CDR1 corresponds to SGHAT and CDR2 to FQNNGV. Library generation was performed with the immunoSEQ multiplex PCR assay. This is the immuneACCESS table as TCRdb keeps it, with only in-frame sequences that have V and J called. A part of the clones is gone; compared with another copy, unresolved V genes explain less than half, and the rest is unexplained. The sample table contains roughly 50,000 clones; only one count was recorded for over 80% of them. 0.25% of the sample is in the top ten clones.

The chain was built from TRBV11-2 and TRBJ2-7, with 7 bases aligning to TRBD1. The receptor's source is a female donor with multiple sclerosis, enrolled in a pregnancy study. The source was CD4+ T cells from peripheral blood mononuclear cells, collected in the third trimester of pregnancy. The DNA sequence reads TGTGCCAGTGAGGGACAGCGATCAACCTACGAGCAGTACTTC. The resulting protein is CASEGQRSTYEQYF.